This T cell receptor beta chain derives from a study of identical twins. CDR1 and CDR2 from the germline V gene are MNHNS and SASEGT. With V trimmed by 6 bases and J by 2 bases, 6 bases remained unmatched. The CDR3 totals 15 residues. In TCRdb, the 5' RACE reads were re-called with MiXCR into one record per CDR3 protein. The sample records some 690,000 distinct CDR3 sequences, 20% to 25% being singletons. These same data were also listed under a study on T cells expressing NK-cell markers. As that report states: All TCR beta repertoires analysed originated from sorted CD3+CD56+NKG2C+, CD3+CD56+NKG2C- and CD3+CD56-NKG2C+ T cells.

Sequencing was done on a sample of PBMCs. The chain carries TRBV6-1 and TRBJ2-1; 8 nucleotides match TRBD2. The source of this sequence is a woman between 18 and 29 years old in good health. This CDR3 reads CASRLAGLAYNEQFF. The DNA of the CDR3 is TGTGCCAGCAGGCTAGCGGGCCTGGCCTACAATGAGCAGTTCTTC.